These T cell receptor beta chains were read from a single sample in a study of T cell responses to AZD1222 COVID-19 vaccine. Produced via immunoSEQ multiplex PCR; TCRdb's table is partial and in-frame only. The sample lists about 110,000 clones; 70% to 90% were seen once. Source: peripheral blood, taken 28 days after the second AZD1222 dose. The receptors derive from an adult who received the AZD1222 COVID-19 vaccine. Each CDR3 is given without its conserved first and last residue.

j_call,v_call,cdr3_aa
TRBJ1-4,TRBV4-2,ASSQGPGQGPFNEKLF
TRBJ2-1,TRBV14,ASSQTSGGNYNEQF
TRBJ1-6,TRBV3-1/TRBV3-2,ASSLYNSPLH
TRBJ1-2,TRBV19,ASSIRYPFNYGYT
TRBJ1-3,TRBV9,ASSVDLSSGNTIY
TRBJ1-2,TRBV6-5,ASSYGGAGYGYT
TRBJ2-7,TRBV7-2,ASSLDAGGVFGYEQY
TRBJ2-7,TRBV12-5,ASGARGSYEQY
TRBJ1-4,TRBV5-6,ASSLTGTGSEKLF
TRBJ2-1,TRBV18,ASSPRQGNSNEQF
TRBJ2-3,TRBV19,ASSIRDTSFTDTQY
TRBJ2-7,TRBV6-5,ASSRTGAYEQY
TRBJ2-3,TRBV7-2,ASSLSRYTDTQY
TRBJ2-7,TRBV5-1,ASSLEAGMDYEQY
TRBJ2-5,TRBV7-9,ASSVGPSQETQY
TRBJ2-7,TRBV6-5,ASLLIGTSEQY
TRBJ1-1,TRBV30,AWSADPGRDTEAF
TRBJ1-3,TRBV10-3,AISESSHRGNTIY
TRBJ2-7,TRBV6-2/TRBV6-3,ASSYSVTGIFYEQY
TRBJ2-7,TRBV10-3,AIGSGGSTSYEQY
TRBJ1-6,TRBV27,ASSNPLGHTNSPLH
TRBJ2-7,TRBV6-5,ASRTGVGPYEQY
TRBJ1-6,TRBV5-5,ASSSSSGTEQSPLH
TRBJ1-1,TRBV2,ASRPGGMNTEAF
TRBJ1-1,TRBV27,ASSHGARGEAF
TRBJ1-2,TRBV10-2,ASRSPDRGGYGYT
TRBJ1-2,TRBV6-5,ASSYSLGGNYGYT
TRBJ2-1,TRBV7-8,ASSLARLAIEQF
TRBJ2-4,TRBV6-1,ASSEERRWTGQAKNIQY
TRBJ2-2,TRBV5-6,ASSPVGNTGELF
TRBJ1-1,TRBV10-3,AISDLNGDTEAF
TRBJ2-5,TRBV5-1,ASSTRQGAGETQY
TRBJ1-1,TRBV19,ASSIEGDTEAF
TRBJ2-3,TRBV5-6,ASSSDARSTDTQY
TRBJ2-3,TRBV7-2,ASSLFAGGATDTQY
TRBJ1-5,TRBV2,ASSGGQDYQPQH
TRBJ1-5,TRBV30,AWSMTGDQPQH
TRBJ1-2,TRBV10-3,AISEWGGRDGYT
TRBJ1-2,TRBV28,ASSPVGGQGGLDGYT
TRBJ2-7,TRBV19,ASSNEDGYEQY
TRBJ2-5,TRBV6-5,ATASGTGRTQY
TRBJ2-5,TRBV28,ASVNSWGETQY
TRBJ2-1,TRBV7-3,ASSLAGGPEQF
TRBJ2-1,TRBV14,ASSRLAGAWNEQF
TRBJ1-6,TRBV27,ASSFLGGGGSSYNSPLH
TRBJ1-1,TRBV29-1,SGQGFMNTEAF
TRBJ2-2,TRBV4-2,ASSQAGGTSTGELF
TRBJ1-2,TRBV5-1,ASSLGTGDSKGNYGYT
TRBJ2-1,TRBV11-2,ASSLPGGPQQF
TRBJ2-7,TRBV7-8,ASGPDERSYEQY
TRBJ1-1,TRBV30,AWRDEQTNTEAF
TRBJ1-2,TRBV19,ASSMILGSYGYT
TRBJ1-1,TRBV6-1,ASSDRGRWTEAF
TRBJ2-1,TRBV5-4,ASSMTSGDHNEQF
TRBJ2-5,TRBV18,ASSLGLTQETQY
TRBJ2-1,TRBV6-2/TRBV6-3,ASSTWTPSSYNEQF